The rows below give T cell receptor beta chains drawn from one sample of a study of cytomegalovirus exposure and HLA in healthy donors. Clones were sequenced by immunoSEQ multiplex PCR, and TCRdb holds only the in-frame ones, with some missing. This table has about 130,000 clones, 80% appearing once. The material sequenced was PBMCs. These TCRs come from a woman aged 40 to 50 in good health and CMV-seronegative. Both conserved end residues are part of each CDR3. Each record gives: clone size, J gene, D gene, V gene, CDR3 DNA, CDR3 protein. D genes are given only for firm matches. Rows may omit the clone size; those that give it use once, few, many or a size class.

abundance: NA; j_gene: TRBJ2-3; d_gene: TRBD1; v_gene: TRBV2; CDR3nt: TGTGCCAGCACCGGGACAGACATTAGTGACACAGATACGCAGTATTTT; CDR3aa: CASTGTDISDTDTQYF
abundance: NA; j_gene: TRBJ2-1; d_gene: NA; v_gene: TRBV5-4; CDR3nt: TGTGCCAGCAGCCCCTCTCCGGGGGTAACCTACAATGAGCAGTTCTTC; CDR3aa: CASSPSPGVTYNEQFF
abundance: NA; j_gene: TRBJ1-1; d_gene: NA; v_gene: TRBV19; CDR3nt: TGTGCCAGTAGTATAGGCAAGGGAGGCACTGAAGCTTTCTTT; CDR3aa: CASSIGKGGTEAFF
abundance: NA; j_gene: TRBJ1-5; d_gene: NA; v_gene: TRBV19; CDR3nt: TGTGCCAGTAGTTTACGACAGGCCTCCATCCATCAGCCCCAGCATTTT; CDR3aa: CASSLRQASIHQPQHF
abundance: NA; j_gene: TRBJ1-4; d_gene: NA; v_gene: TRBV7-2; CDR3nt: TGTGCCAGCAGCTTATCGAGAGGGGGTGAAAAACTGTTTTTT; CDR3aa: CASSLSRGGEKLFF
abundance: NA; j_gene: TRBJ1-1; d_gene: NA; v_gene: TRBV4-1; CDR3nt: TGCGCCAGCAGCCAAGCAGGGGTGGGAGCTTTCTTT; CDR3aa: CASSQAGVGAFF
abundance: NA; j_gene: TRBJ2-7; d_gene: NA; v_gene: TRBV4-1; CDR3nt: TGCGCCAGCAGCCAAGTGGGGGGAAACCCGCGGCAGTACTTC; CDR3aa: CASSQVGGNPRQYF
abundance: NA; j_gene: TRBJ1-6; d_gene: TRBD1; v_gene: TRBV9; CDR3nt: TGTGCCAGCAGCGTAGGGACAGGGAATACCTCACCCCTCCACTTT; CDR3aa: CASSVGTGNTSPLHF
abundance: NA; j_gene: TRBJ2-2; d_gene: NA; v_gene: TRBV7-2; CDR3nt: TGTGCCAGCAGAATAGGTCAGGGCGTCGGGGAGCTGTTTTTT; CDR3aa: CASRIGQGVGELFF
abundance: few; j_gene: TRBJ2-1; d_gene: NA; v_gene: TRBV5-1; CDR3nt: TGCGCCAGCACCGGGACTCGGGGAGACAATGAGCAGTTCTTC; CDR3aa: CASTGTRGDNEQFF
abundance: few; j_gene: TRBJ1-1; d_gene: NA; v_gene: TRBV19; CDR3nt: TGTGCCAGTAGTCTCAGGGTGATGGGCAGCACTGAAGCTTTCTTT; CDR3aa: CASSLRVMGSTEAFF
abundance: NA; j_gene: TRBJ2-3; d_gene: NA; v_gene: TRBV19; CDR3nt: TGTGCCAGTAGTATATGGGAACAGGACAGCACAGATACGCAGTATTTT; CDR3aa: CASSIWEQDSTDTQYF
abundance: NA; j_gene: TRBJ1-1; d_gene: NA; v_gene: TRBV6-5; CDR3nt: TGTGCCAGCAGTTACTCGAACCAGGGCCCCTGGGCTGAAGCTTTCTTT; CDR3aa: CASSYSNQGPWAEAFF
abundance: NA; j_gene: TRBJ2-7; d_gene: NA; v_gene: TRBV5-1; CDR3nt: TGCGCCAGCAGCTCCGGCGGAGGGAGTAACTCCTACGAGCAGTACTTC; CDR3aa: CASSSGGGSNSYEQYF
abundance: NA; j_gene: TRBJ2-7; d_gene: TRBD2; v_gene: TRBV28; CDR3nt: TGTGCCAGCAGTTCTCTAGCGGGAAACTCCTACGAGCAGTACTTC; CDR3aa: CASSSLAGNSYEQYF
abundance: once; j_gene: TRBJ2-7; d_gene: NA; v_gene: TRBV7-9; CDR3nt: TGTGCCAGCAGCCCCCGGACTGATCCCTACGAGCAGTACTTC; CDR3aa: CASSPRTDPYEQYF
abundance: NA; j_gene: TRBJ2-7; d_gene: TRBD2; v_gene: TRBV4-3; CDR3nt: TGCGCCAGCAGCCCTTTTGCGGGGGGAACCTACGAGCAGTACTTC; CDR3aa: CASSPFAGGTYEQYF
abundance: NA; j_gene: TRBJ1-4; d_gene: TRBD1; v_gene: TRBV12-5; CDR3nt: TGTGCTAGTGGGACGACAGGGATCAATGAAAAACTGTTTTTT; CDR3aa: CASGTTGINEKLFF
abundance: NA; j_gene: TRBJ2-3; d_gene: NA; v_gene: TRBV6-5; CDR3nt: TGTGCCAGCAGTTACGGCCTAGGCACAGATACGCAGTATTTT; CDR3aa: CASSYGLGTDTQYF
abundance: NA; j_gene: TRBJ2-2; d_gene: NA; v_gene: TRBV4-3; CDR3nt: TGCGCCAGCAGCCAAGATTTGCGGGGTGAGGGCGGGGAGCTGTTTTTT; CDR3aa: CASSQDLRGEGGELFF
abundance: NA; j_gene: TRBJ2-7; d_gene: TRBD1; v_gene: TRBV4-2; CDR3nt: TGTGCCAGCAGCCAGGCCACAGGGGCCTACGAGCAGTACTTC; CDR3aa: CASSQATGAYEQYF
abundance: NA; j_gene: TRBJ2-3; d_gene: NA; v_gene: TRBV7-9; CDR3nt: TGTGCCAGCAGCTCAACCGTAGGACTACTTTCTAGCACAGATACGCAGTATTTT; CDR3aa: CASSSTVGLLSSTDTQYF
abundance: NA; j_gene: TRBJ2-1; d_gene: TRBD2; v_gene: TRBV6-6; CDR3nt: TGTGCCAGCAGTACGGGACTAAATGAGCAGTTCTTC; CDR3aa: CASSTGLNEQFF
abundance: NA; j_gene: TRBJ1-4; d_gene: NA; v_gene: TRBV19; CDR3nt: TGTGCCAGTTGGGACTGGCTTGGGGAAAAACTGTTTTTT; CDR3aa: CASWDWLGEKLFF
abundance: NA; j_gene: TRBJ2-2; d_gene: TRBD2; v_gene: TRBV2; CDR3nt: TGTGCCAGCAGGAGCACTAGCGGTTCCACCGGGGAGCTGTTTTTT; CDR3aa: CASRSTSGSTGELFF
abundance: NA; j_gene: TRBJ1-1; d_gene: NA; v_gene: TRBV12-5; CDR3nt: TGTGCTAGTGGCAAGGACAGGAACACTGAAGCTTTCTTT; CDR3aa: CASGKDRNTEAFF
abundance: NA; j_gene: TRBJ1-1; d_gene: NA; v_gene: TRBV28; CDR3nt: TGTGCCAGCATGGCGCATCACCCTCCAGGTTTCTTT; CDR3aa: CASMAHHPPGFF